Listed here is a single TCR beta chain. Trimming pared 1 base from V and 4 bases from J, leaving 14 bases between. The CDR3 consists of 16 residues. Germline V gives CDR1 LGHDT, CDR2 YNNKEL (reference sequence). This sample is part of a study of blood T cell repertoires in COVID-19. Study-wide context: There were acute and convalescent COVID-19 samples, and they came from the United States, Italy and Spain. Sources were T cells, B-cell-depleted T cells, or PBMCs; the material itself was cDNA or gDNA.

Per the original data handling: By means of reference gene primer amplification, nucleated cell counts were estimated. Sequencing was performed with immunoSEQ multiplex PCR; in TCRdb, only in-frame clones are kept and a portion is missing. V, J and clone size are those of that table, while D and trimming were read from the DNA. The repertoire holds roughly 150,000 clones, around nine tenths seen once, with 10% in the top ten. The chain joins TRBV3-1 (or the pseudogene TRBV3-2) to TRBJ1-5; D is unresolved. This receptor was taken from a woman between 70 and 85 years old with COVID-19, enrolled during active disease. The material sequenced was peripheral blood. The CDR3 protein is CASSQGSSGLNQPQHF. CDR3 bases: TGTGCCAGCAGCCAAGGATCCAGCGGACTAAATCAGCCCCAGCATTTT.